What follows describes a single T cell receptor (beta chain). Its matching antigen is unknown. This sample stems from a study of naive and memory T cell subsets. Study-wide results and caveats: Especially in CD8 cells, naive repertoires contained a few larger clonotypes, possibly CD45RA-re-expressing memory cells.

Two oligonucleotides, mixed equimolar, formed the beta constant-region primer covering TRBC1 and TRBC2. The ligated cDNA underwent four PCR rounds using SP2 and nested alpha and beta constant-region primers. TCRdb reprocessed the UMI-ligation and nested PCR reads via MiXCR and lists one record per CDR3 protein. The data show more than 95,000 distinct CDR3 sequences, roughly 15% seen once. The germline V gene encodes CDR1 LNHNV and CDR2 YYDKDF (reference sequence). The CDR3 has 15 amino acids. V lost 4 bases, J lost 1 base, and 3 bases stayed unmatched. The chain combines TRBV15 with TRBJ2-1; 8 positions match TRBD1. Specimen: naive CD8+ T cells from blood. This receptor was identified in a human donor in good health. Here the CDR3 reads CATSTTGGSYNEQFF. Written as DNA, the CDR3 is TGTGCCACCAGCACAACAGGGGGTTCCTACAATGAGCAGTTCTTC.